This T cell receptor beta chain emerged from a study of T-cell reconstitution after alpha-beta-depleted transplantation in children. It was with unique molecular identifiers that the TCRbeta library was prepared. TCRdb used MiXCR to reprocess the PCR reads, holding one entry per CDR3 protein. Here the sample spans about 350,000 distinct CDR3 sequences, roughly 14% being singletons. Germline assignment: CDR1 LGHDT and CDR2 YNNKEL (reference sequence). V shed 1 base and J 3 bases; nucleotides not matched to a gene: 5. This CDR3 contains 16 residues. The receptor was derived from a human donor who donated a stem cell graft to a child with Fanconi anemia. This specimen consisted of PBMCs, obtained from the stem cell graft. This chain joins TRBV3-1 and TRBJ2-2, with TRBD1 matching over 7 bases. CDR3 nucleotides: TGTGCCAGCAGCCAAGGCTACAGGGGAGACACCGGGGAGCTGTTTTTT. Protein: CASSQGYRGDTGELFF. The full variable domain, with the rest looked up from reference TRBV3-1 and TRBJ2-2, is DTAVSQTPKYLVTQMGNDKSIKCEQNLGHDTMYWYKQDSKKFLKIMFSYNNKELIINETVPNRFSPKSPDKAHLNLHINSLELGDSAVYFCASSQGYRGDTGELFFGEGSRLTVL.